These 25 T cell receptor beta chains originate from one sample sequenced in a study of CD8 T cell repertoires and HIV-1 epitope variants. Clones were sequenced by immunoSEQ multiplex PCR, and TCRdb holds only the in-frame ones, with some missing. The sample lists tens of thousands of clones; roughly four fifths were seen once. Sequences were obtained from uncultured baseline CD8+ T cells from peripheral blood mononuclear cells (PBMCs). All receptors come from a male donor with HIV.

This clone was detected only a few times. The chain employs TRBV5-5 and TRBJ2-7; D is undetermined. CDR1 and CDR2 (germline): SGHKS, YYEKEE (reference sequence). The CDR3 loop spans 12 amino acids. Trimming left V 1 base short and J 1 base short, with 3 bases between. The CDR3 loop reads CASSLWSYEQYF. The CDR3 nucleotides are TGTGCCAGCAGCTTGTGGTCCTACGAGCAGTACTTC. Based on the CDR3 plus reference TRBV5-5 and TRBJ2-7, the full variable domain is DAGVTQSPTHLIKTRGQQVTLRCSPISGHKSVSWYQQVLGQGPQFIFQYYEKEERGRGNFPDRFSARQFPNYSSELNVNALLLGDSALYLCASSLWSYEQYFGPGTRLTVT.

The V gene is TRBV5-1, the J gene TRBJ2-5; D may be TRBD2 (5 bases). The germline V gene has CDR1 SGHRS and CDR2 YFSETQ. CDR3 size: 13 residues. Trimming removed 6 bases at V and 1 base at J, with 10 bases between. The CDR3 region is CASKRGSQETQYF. CDR3 DNA sequence: TGCGCCAGCAAACGGGGTTCCCAAGAGACCCAGTACTTC.

The chain employs TRBV6-1 and TRBJ2-5, with no clear D. Germline V gene data show CDR1 as MNHNS and CDR2 as SASEGT. The CDR3 length is 12 residues. V was clipped by 1 base and J by 4 bases, with 4 bases between them. The chain's CDR3 is CASSEEGETQYF. As DNA, the CDR3 is TGTGCCAGCAGTGAAGAAGGAGAGACCCAGTACTTC.

This chain uses TRBV2 with TRBJ1-5, with D maybe TRBD1 (5 bases). CDR1 and CDR2 (germline): SNHLY, FYNNEI. The V end was cut by 3 bases, the J end by 0 bases, with 6 bases between. The CDR3 consists of 14 residues. The DNA of the CDR3 is TGTGCCAGCAGTGAGACAGATAGCAATCAGCCCCAGCATTTT. Translating it yields CASSETDSNQPQHF.

The chain recombines TRBV6-1 with TRBJ2-1, with TRBD2 identical over 7 bases. Trimming cost V 1 base and J 6 bases; bases outside gene matches: 3. This CDR3 region has 14 residues. CDR1 is MNHNS and CDR2 is SASEGT in the germline V gene. The CDR3 loop reads CASSEGGGLNEQFF. The CDR3 DNA is TGTGCCAGCAGTGAAGGCGGGGGTCTCAATGAGCAGTTCTTC.

A single count supports this clone. Just one base apart from a much larger clone, this may be a read error. The chain combines TRBV7-2 with TRBJ1-5, with 8 bases fitting TRBD1. V trimming: 6 bases; J trimming: 1 base; junction bases outside the gene matches: 5. CDR1 and CDR2 (germline): SGHTA, FQGNSA. The CDR3 length is 15 residues. The CDR3 DNA sequence: TGTGCCAGCAGTTCCGGGACAGGAAGCAATCAGCCCCAGCATTTT. It is translated as CASSSGTGSNQPQHF. The complete variable domain, with remaining parts taken from reference TRBV7-2 and TRBJ1-5, reads GAGVSQSPSNKVTEKGKDVELRCDPISGHTALYWYRQSLGQGLEFLIYFQGNSAPDKSGLPSDRFSAERTGGSVSTLTIQRTQQEDSAVYLCASSSGTGSNQPQHFGDGTRLSIL.

The chain has TRBV9 and TRBJ2-1; 11 nucleotides match TRBD1. The germline gives CDR1 SGDLS, CDR2 YYNGEE. The CDR3 is 15 residues long. The V and J ends lost 4 bases and 7 bases, in that order; junction bases with no gene match: 7. The CDR3 coding sequence is TGTGCCAGCAGCCCAGCTGGGACAGGGGGAAATGAGCAGTTCTTC. Its protein product is CASSPAGTGGNEQFF. Complete variable domain (other parts from reference TRBV9 and TRBJ2-1): DSGVTQTPKHLITATGQRVTLRCSPRSGDLSVYWYQQSLDQGLQFLIQYYNGEERAKGNILERFSAQQFPDLHSELNLSSLELGDSALYFCASSPAGTGGNEQFFGPGTRLTVL.

The J gene is TRBJ1-2, the V gene TRBV29-1; D gene unclear. This CDR3 is 13 amino acids long. Trimming left V 0 bases short and J 4 bases short, with 9 bases between. CDR1 is SQVTM, CDR2 ANQGSEA, per germline. The CDR3 coding sequence is TGCAGCGTTGAAGATGAGACCTCCTATGGCTACACCTTC. It is translated as CSVEDETSYGYTF.

A few counts support this clone. The rearrangement uses TRBV11-2 and TRBJ1-2, with D possibly being TRBD1 (5 bases). This CDR3 is 14 amino acids long. The V and J ends lost 5 bases and 5 bases respectively, with 15 bases between them. Germline CDR1 reads SGHAT; CDR2 reads FQNNGV. The CDR3 sequence: CASSPRGIAYGYTF. In DNA, the CDR3 is TGTGCCAGCAGCCCAAGGGGCATTGCGTATGGCTACACCTTC.

This clone was picked up a small number of times. The chain employs TRBV28 and TRBJ2-7; 7 bases match TRBD1. This CDR3 has 16 amino acids. CDR1 is MDHEN, CDR2 SYDVKM, per germline. V lost 5 bases, J lost 3 bases, and 13 bases stayed unmatched. CDR3 region: CASSLPTGNINYEQYF. The CDR3 bases are TGTGCCAGCAGTCTCCCGACAGGGAATATAAACTACGAGCAGTACTTC.

The chain carries TRBV19 and TRBJ1-5; TRBD1 might be the D (5 bases). Germline loops: CDR1 LNHDA, CDR2 SQIVND (reference sequence). The ends were cut back, 4 bases at V and 4 bases at J, with 11 bases in the middle. The CDR3 runs 14 residues. CDR3 residues: CASSKAGRNQPQHF. The DNA of the CDR3 is TGTGCCAGTAGTAAGGCAGGGAGGAATCAGCCCCAGCATTTT.

The chain recombines TRBV7-2 with TRBJ2-2; D gene unclear. Deletions cut 5 bases from V and 5 bases from J, with 9 bases between. The CDR3 is made up of 13 amino acids. Germline V gives CDR1 SGHTA, CDR2 FQGNSA. The CDR3 loop reads CASSASLTGELFF. In DNA, the CDR3 is TGTGCCAGCAGCGCCTCCCTAACCGGGGAGCTGTTTTTT.

The V and J genes are TRBV28 and TRBJ2-7, with 7 bases matching TRBD1. Unmatched junction bases numbered 12, after V lost 4 bases and J lost 0 bases. The germline V gene encodes CDR1 MDHEN and CDR2 SYDVKM. This CDR3 is 17 amino acids long. In nucleotides, the CDR3 is TGTGCCAGCAGTTCACCAGGGGGTAGAGGACCCTCCTACGAGCAGTACTTC. It translates to CASSSPGGRGPSYEQYF.

V is TRBV27 and J is TRBJ2-1; D is uncertain. V was cut by 0 bases and J by 6 bases, with 9 bases left in between. CDR1 and CDR2 (germline): MNHEY, SMNVEV (reference sequence). The CDR3 has 14 residues. The CDR3 loop is CASSLSLLLNEQFF. CDR3 in DNA: TGTGCCAGCAGTTTATCGCTTCTTCTCAATGAGCAGTTCTTC.

The V and J genes are TRBV6-1 and TRBJ1-4, with D perhaps TRBD1 (6 bases). The CDR3 length is 14 residues. V lost 4 bases and J 7 bases, leaving 13 bases between the germline ends. Germline loops: CDR1 MNHNS, CDR2 SASEGT. CDR3 bases: TGTGCCAGCAGTGCAACGGGACATCTTGAAAAACTGTTTTTT. It codes for CASSATGHLEKLFF.

The rearrangement joins TRBV6-5 to TRBJ2-7; D unresolved. This CDR3 is 13 amino acids long. V lost 0 bases, J lost 7 bases, and 10 bases lay in between. Germline V gene sequence: CDR1 MNHEY, CDR2 SVGAGI. DNA for the CDR3: TGTGCCAGCAGTTACTCTTGGGGATGGGAGCAGTACTTC. It specifies CASSYSWGWEQYF.

Regarding this clone: Other DNA sequences in this specimen translate into the identical CDR3. The V and J genes are TRBV4-1 and TRBJ1-5; tentative D call: TRBD1 (5 bases). This CDR3 is 16 amino acids long. Germline V CDR1 and CDR2: MGHRA, YSYEKL. Trimming stripped 0 bases from V and 2 bases from J, with 11 bases between. CDR3 protein: CASSQDGGIGNQPQHF. The CDR3 DNA reads as TGCGCCAGCAGCCAAGATGGGGGAATCGGCAATCAGCCCCAGCATTTT.

V gene TRBV2 combines with J gene TRBJ2-1; no definite D call. Germline V gives CDR1 SNHLY, CDR2 FYNNEI. The length of the CDR3 is 13 residues. Trimming left V 6 bases short and J 6 bases short, with 12 bases between. CDR3 coding DNA: TGTGCCAGCAGCCTGCCGTCAAGCAATGAGCAGTTCTTC. It encodes CASSLPSSNEQFF.

V gene TRBV5-1 combines with J gene TRBJ2-7; tentatively, D is TRBD1 (6 bases). V was pared by 5 bases and J by 2 bases, with 17 bases between. The CDR3 runs to 15 residues. CDR1 and CDR2 from the germline V gene are SGHRS and YFSETQ. CDR3 residues: CASRLLGGGPYEQYF. DNA of the CDR3: TGCGCCAGCAGGTTGCTTGGTGGGGGCCCCTACGAGCAGTACTTC. Full variable domain (outside the CDR3, taken from reference TRBV5-1 and TRBJ2-7): KAGVTQTPRYLIKTRGQQVTLSCSPISGHRSVSWYQQTPGQGLQFLFEYFSETQRNKGNFPGRFSGRQFSNSRSEMNVSTLELGDSALYLCASRLLGGGPYEQYFGPGTRLTVT.

This chain connects TRBV29-1 to TRBJ1-1; the D gene is possibly TRBD1 (5 bases). Germline lookup yields CDR1 SQVTM and CDR2 ANQGSEA. This CDR3 contains 12 residues. The V end was cut by 4 bases, the J end by 6 bases, with 12 bases between. The CDR3 sequence: CSVVSGSPEAFF. DNA of the CDR3: TGCAGCGTTGTTTCAGGGTCCCCTGAAGCTTTCTTT.

V is TRBV7-2 and J is TRBJ2-1; 12 bases agree with TRBD2. The CDR3 runs to 15 residues. Trimming cost V 5 bases and J 5 bases; bases outside gene matches: 4. Per germline, CDR1 SGHTA and CDR2 FQGNSA. The CDR3 DNA sequence: TGTGCCAGCAGCCCCAGGACTAGCGGGAACAATGAGCAGTTCTTC. Translation: CASSPRTSGNNEQFF.

This chain joins TRBV6-5 and TRBJ2-2; the D gene is possibly TRBD2 (7 bases). The CDR3 loop spans 14 amino acids. Trimming stripped 0 bases from V and 6 bases from J, with 8 bases between. From germline, CDR1 is MNHEY and CDR2 SVGAGI. The CDR3 bases are TGTGCCAGCAGTTACTCAGGGGGGGCCGGGGAGCTGTTTTTT. Its translation is CASSYSGGAGELFF.

In its sample, this clone was seen once. The sample carries other DNA sequences with the same CDR3. V and J are TRBV27 and TRBJ2-7; D is tentatively TRBD1 or TRBD2 (5 bases each). Trimming stripped 4 bases from V and 0 bases from J, with 7 bases between. The CDR3 covers 13 residues. Germline CDR1 and CDR2: MNHEY and SMNVEV (reference sequence). In DNA form, the CDR3 reads TGTGCCAGCAGTTCAGGGAGCTCCTACGAGCAGTACTTC. This gives the protein CASSSGSSYEQYF.

The sample holds one count of this clone. The chain is built from TRBV2 and TRBJ2-2; TRBD1 aligns across 9 bases. V dropped 6 bases and J dropped 4; count of bases not matched to a gene: 6. Germline lookup yields CDR1 SNHLY and CDR2 FYNNEI. CDR3 length: 15 residues. CDR3 sequence (DNA): TGTGCCAGCAGGGGACAGGGAAGCGGCACCGGGGAGCTGTTTTTT. This gives the protein CASRGQGSGTGELFF.

The J gene is TRBJ1-1, the V gene TRBV5-4, with unresolved D. Trimming stripped 0 bases from V and 1 base from J, with 13 bases between. Germline V gene data show CDR1 as SGHNT and CDR2 as YYREEE (reference sequence). The CDR3 loop spans 16 amino acids. CDR3 loop: CASSLVPTRGNTEAFF. The DNA of the CDR3 is TGTGCCAGCAGCTTGGTTCCTACCCGGGGGAACACTGAAGCTTTCTTT.